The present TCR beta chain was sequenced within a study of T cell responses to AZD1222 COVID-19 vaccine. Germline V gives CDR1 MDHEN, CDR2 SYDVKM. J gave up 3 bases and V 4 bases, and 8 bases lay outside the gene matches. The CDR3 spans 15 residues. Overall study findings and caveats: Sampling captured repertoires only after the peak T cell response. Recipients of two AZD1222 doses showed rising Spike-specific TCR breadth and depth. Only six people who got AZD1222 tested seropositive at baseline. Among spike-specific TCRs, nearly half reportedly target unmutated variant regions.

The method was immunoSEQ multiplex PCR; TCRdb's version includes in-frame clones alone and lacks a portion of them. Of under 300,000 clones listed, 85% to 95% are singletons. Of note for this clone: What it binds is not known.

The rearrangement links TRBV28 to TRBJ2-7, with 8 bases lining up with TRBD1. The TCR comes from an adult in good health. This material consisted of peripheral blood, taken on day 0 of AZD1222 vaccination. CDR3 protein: CASSYRQGWHYEQYF. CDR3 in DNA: TGTGCCAGCAGTTATCGACAGGGGTGGCACTACGAGCAGTACTTC.